A selection of T cell receptor beta chains follows, all from one sample in a study of blood T cell repertoires in COVID-19. Repertoires were generated with immunoSEQ multiplex PCR, while TCRdb's copy carries only in-frame clones and drops some. The sample holds about 180,000 clones; roughly 84% are singletons and the top ten take less than 2%. Sequenced sample: peripheral blood. The receptors here all came from a human donor in a cohort sampled during active COVID-19. The CDR3 runs from the conserved cysteine through the conserved F or W. D genes are given only for firm matches. The listing skips clone size in some rows; elsewhere it reads once, few, many or a size class.

size	V	D	J	CDR3	DNA
NA	TRBV4-3	TRBD1	TRBJ1-2	CASSRLTGTGARYTF	TGCGCCAGCAGCCGACTCACCGGGACAGGGGCCCGCTACACCTTC
NA	TRBV24-1	NA	TRBJ1-2	CATSDSRPRADYGYTF	TGTGCCACCAGTGATTCCAGGCCCAGGGCGGACTATGGCTACACCTTC
NA	TRBV6-1	NA	TRBJ1-3	CASSETGDSGNTIYF	TGTGCCAGCAGTGAAACGGGAGACTCTGGAAACACCATATATTTT
NA	TRBV7-2	TRBD1	TRBJ2-7	CASSHDRAYEQYF	TGTGCCAGCAGCCACGACAGGGCCTACGAGCAGTACTTC
many	TRBV18	TRBD1	TRBJ1-1	CASSPSGQGMNTEAFF	TGTGCCAGCTCACCATCAGGACAGGGCATGAACACTGAAGCTTTCTTT
NA	TRBV28	TRBD2	TRBJ2-7	CASSPPSSGSYEQYF	TGTGCCAGCAGCCCCCCCTCTAGCGGGAGCTACGAGCAGTACTTC
NA	TRBV29-1	NA	TRBJ2-7	CSAADNSYEQYF	TGCAGCGCGGCCGACAACTCCTACGAGCAGTACTTC
NA	TRBV7-9	TRBD2	TRBJ2-1	CASSYHRTSGTPSEQFF	TGTGCCAGCAGCTACCACCGAACTAGCGGGACCCCAAGTGAGCAGTTCTTC
NA	TRBV19	TRBD1	TRBJ1-5	CASSIPRGHQPQHF	TGTGCCAGTAGTATCCCGAGGGGGCATCAGCCCCAGCATTTT
NA	TRBV7-9	TRBD1	TRBJ1-5	CASSSDRERNQPQHF	TGTGCCAGCAGCTCGGACAGGGAACGCAATCAGCCCCAGCATTTT
NA	TRBV11-3	TRBD1	TRBJ2-3	CASSLGDRATMGTQYF	TGTGCCAGCAGCTTAGGAGACAGGGCCACAATGGGGACGCAGTATTTT
NA	TRBV5-4	TRBD1	TRBJ2-7	CASSFGTGGAYEQYF	TGTGCCAGCAGCTTCGGGACAGGGGGCGCCTACGAGCAGTACTTC
NA	TRBV6-2/TRBV6-3	NA	TRBJ1-2	CASSSPGGYTF	TGTGCCAGCAGTTCCCCCGGGGGCTACACCTTC
NA	TRBV29-1	NA	TRBJ2-7	CSVGTAPSYEQYF	TGCAGCGTTGGGACAGCCCCCTCCTACGAGCAGTACTTC
NA	TRBV2	NA	TRBJ2-2	CASRVARENTGELFF	TGTGCCAGCAGAGTAGCGAGGGAGAACACCGGGGAGCTGTTTTTT
NA	TRBV2	NA	TRBJ1-1	CASSEIGGQSDTEAFF	TGTGCCAGCAGTGAGATCGGAGGGCAGTCGGACACTGAAGCTTTCTTT
NA	TRBV24-1	TRBD1	TRBJ1-2	CATSDRQGASNYGYTF	TGTGCCACCAGTGACAGACAGGGGGCGTCAAACTATGGCTACACCTTC
NA	TRBV28	NA	TRBJ1-2	CASKGVNYGYTF	TGTGCCAGCAAGGGGGTTAACTATGGCTACACCTTC
NA	TRBV10-3	TRBD1	TRBJ2-3	CAISATGGTDTQYF	TGTGCCATCAGTGCGACAGGGGGCACAGATACGCAGTATTTT
NA	TRBV7-9	NA	TRBJ1-1	CASSPQGGLAEAFF	TGTGCCAGCAGCCCCCAGGGTGGGCTGGCTGAAGCTTTCTTT
few	TRBV7-3	TRBD2	TRBJ2-7	CASSLAAGQSYEQYF	TGTGCCAGCAGCTTAGCAGCGGGGCAATCCTACGAGCAGTACTTC
NA	TRBV9	NA	TRBJ2-3	CASSVVPAAATAGPQYF	TGTGCCAGCAGCGTAGTCCCCGCCGCCGCCACGGCAGGTCCGCAGTATTTT
once	TRBV4-1	NA	TRBJ1-3	CASSHPTGGNTIYF	TGCGCCAGCAGCCACCCTACAGGGGGAAACACCATATATTTT
NA	TRBV7-6	TRBD1	TRBJ2-2	CASSVRQGGDGELFF	TGTGCCAGCAGCGTCAGACAGGGGGGTGACGGGGAGCTGTTTTTT
NA	TRBV7-6	TRBD2	TRBJ2-3	CASSFTGGRAPDTQYF	TGTGCCAGCAGCTTTACGGGAGGGAGGGCCCCAGATACGCAGTATTTT
few	TRBV11-2	TRBD2	TRBJ2-1	CASSRTSGNIYNEQFF	TGTGCCAGCAGCAGGACTAGCGGGAATATCTACAATGAGCAGTTCTTC
NA	TRBV4-1	TRBD1	TRBJ1-3	CASSPNPTGGSGNTIYF	TGCGCCAGCAGCCCAAATCCGACAGGGGGCTCTGGAAACACCATATATTTT
NA	TRBV19	NA	TRBJ2-7	CASSIGSSGPPYEQYF	TGTGCCAGTAGTATCGGGAGTAGCGGTCCACCCTACGAGCAGTACTTC
NA	TRBV5-1	NA	TRBJ1-1	CASSLEGRVAAEAFF	TGCGCCAGCAGCTTGGAGGGCAGGGTAGCGGCTGAAGCTTTCTTT
NA	TRBV6-5	TRBD1	TRBJ1-5	CASSRTGDSNQPQHF	TGTGCCAGCAGCCGAACAGGGGATAGCAATCAGCCCCAGCATTTT
few	TRBV11-2	TRBD2	TRBJ2-7	CASSLGTSGYEQYF	TGTGCCAGCAGCTTGGGGACTAGCGGCTACGAGCAGTACTTC
few	TRBV3-1/TRBV3-2	NA	TRBJ2-7	CASSQTPQGEQYF	TGTGCCAGCAGCCAAACCCCTCAGGGCGAGCAGTACTTC
NA	TRBV7-2	TRBD2	TRBJ2-5	CASSLSGRYQETQYF	TGTGCCAGCAGTCTTAGCGGGAGGTACCAAGAGACCCAGTACTTC
NA	TRBV7-2	NA	TRBJ2-7	CASSYIRGRNEQYF	TGTGCCAGCAGCTATATACGGGGGAGAAACGAGCAGTACTTC
NA	TRBV28	NA	TRBJ1-2	CASSLLVRSYGYTF	TGTGCCAGCAGTTTACTGGTCAGGTCCTATGGCTACACCTTC
NA	TRBV19	NA	TRBJ2-7	CASTPSESYEQYF	TGTGCCAGTACCCCCTCGGAGAGCTACGAGCAGTACTTC
NA	TRBV9	TRBD1	TRBJ1-6	CASSVGQGGYNSPLHF	TGTGCCAGCAGCGTAGGACAGGGCGGTTATAATTCACCCCTCCACTTT
NA	TRBV12-5	NA	TRBJ2-1	CASGSDRYNEQFF	TGTGCTAGTGGCTCCGACAGATACAATGAGCAGTTCTTC
NA	TRBV11-2	NA	TRBJ1-3	CASSPLQVPGNTIYF	TGTGCCAGCAGCCCCCTACAGGTCCCCGGAAACACCATATATTTT
few	TRBV5-4	NA	TRBJ2-1	CASSFLRGSSYNEQFF	TGTGCCAGCAGCTTCTTACGGGGGAGCTCCTACAATGAGCAGTTCTTC
NA	TRBV12-3/TRBV12-4	NA	TRBJ1-1	CASTLNTEAFF	TGTGCCAGCACTCTGAACACTGAAGCTTTCTTT
NA	TRBV12-3/TRBV12-4	NA	TRBJ2-1	CASSTTGNEQFF	TGTGCCAGCAGTACGACAGGCAATGAGCAGTTCTTC
NA	TRBV7-2	NA	TRBJ2-7	CASSLFGLGYEQYF	TGTGCCAGCAGCTTATTTGGGCTGGGCTACGAGCAGTACTTC
NA	TRBV5-1	NA	TRBJ2-7	CASSLGFGPYEQYF	TGCGCCAGCAGCTTGGGGTTTGGGCCCTACGAGCAGTACTTC
NA	TRBV30	NA	TRBJ2-5	CAWSPVNSRQETQYF	TGTGCCTGGAGCCCCGTGAATAGCAGACAAGAGACCCAGTACTTC
few	TRBV27	TRBD1	TRBJ2-7	CASSLRTGGYYEQYF	TGTGCCAGCAGTTTACGGACAGGGGGATACTACGAGCAGTACTTC
NA	TRBV5-1	NA	TRBJ2-5	CASSSQETQYF	TGCGCCAGCAGCTCGCAAGAGACCCAGTACTTC
NA	TRBV15	NA	TRBJ1-3	CATSRDLLSGNTIYF	TGTGCCACCAGCAGAGATCTTCTCTCTGGAAACACCATATATTTT
NA	TRBV7-8	TRBD1	TRBJ1-6	CASSRTGENYNSPLHF	TGTGCCAGCAGCCGGACAGGGGAAAACTATAATTCACCCCTCCACTTT
once	TRBV6-5	TRBD1	TRBJ1-2	CASSSGTGGFTDGYTF	TGTGCCAGCAGTTCCGGGACAGGGGGGTTCACCGATGGCTACACCTTC